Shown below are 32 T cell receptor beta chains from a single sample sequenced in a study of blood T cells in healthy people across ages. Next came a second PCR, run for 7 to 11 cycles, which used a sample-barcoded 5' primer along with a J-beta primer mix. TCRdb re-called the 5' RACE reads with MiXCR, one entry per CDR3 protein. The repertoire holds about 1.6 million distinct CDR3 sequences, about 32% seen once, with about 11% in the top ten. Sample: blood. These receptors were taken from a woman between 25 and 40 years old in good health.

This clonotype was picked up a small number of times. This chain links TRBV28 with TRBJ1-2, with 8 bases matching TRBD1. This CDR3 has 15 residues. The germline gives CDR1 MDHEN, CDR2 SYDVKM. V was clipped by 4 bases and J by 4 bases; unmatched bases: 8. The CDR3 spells CASSSRDRRFYGYTF. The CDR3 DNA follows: TGTGCCAGCAGTTCTCGGGACAGGCGGTTCTATGGCTACACCTTC.

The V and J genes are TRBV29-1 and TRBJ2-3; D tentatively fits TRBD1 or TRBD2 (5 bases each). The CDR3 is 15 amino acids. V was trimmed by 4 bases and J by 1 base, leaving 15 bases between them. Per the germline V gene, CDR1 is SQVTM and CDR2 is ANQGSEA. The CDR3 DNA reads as TGCAGCGTTGGATTTCACGGGGACGGCACAGATACGCAGTATTTT. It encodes CSVGFHGDGTDTQYF.

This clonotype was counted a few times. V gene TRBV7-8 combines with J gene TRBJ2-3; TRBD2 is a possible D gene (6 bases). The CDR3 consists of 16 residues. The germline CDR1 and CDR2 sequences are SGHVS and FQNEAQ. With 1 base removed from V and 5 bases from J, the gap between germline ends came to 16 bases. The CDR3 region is CASSLETRSSRDTQYF. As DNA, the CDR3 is TGTGCCAGCAGCTTAGAGACTAGGTCTTCCCGAGATACGCAGTATTTT.

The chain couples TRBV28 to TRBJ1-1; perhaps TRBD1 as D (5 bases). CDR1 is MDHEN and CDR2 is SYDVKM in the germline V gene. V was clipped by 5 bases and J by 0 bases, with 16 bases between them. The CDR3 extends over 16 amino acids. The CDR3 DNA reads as TGTGCCAGCAGTAACCCCGGGGGAGCAATGAACACTGAAGCTTTCTTT. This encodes CASSNPGGAMNTEAFF.

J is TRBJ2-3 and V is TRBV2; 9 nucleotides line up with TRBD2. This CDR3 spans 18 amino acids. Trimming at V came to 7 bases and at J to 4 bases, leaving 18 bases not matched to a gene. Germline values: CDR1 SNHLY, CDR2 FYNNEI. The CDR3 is CASNLGHWGGGEADTQYF. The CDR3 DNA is TGTGCCAGCAATTTGGGGCATTGGGGCGGGGGGGAAGCAGATACGCAGTATTTT.

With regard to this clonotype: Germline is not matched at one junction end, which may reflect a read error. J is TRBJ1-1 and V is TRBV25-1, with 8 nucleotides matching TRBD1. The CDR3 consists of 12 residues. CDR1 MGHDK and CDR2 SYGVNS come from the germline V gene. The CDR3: CATGGANTEAFF. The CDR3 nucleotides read TGTGCCACAGGGGGCGCGAACACTGAGGCTTTCTTT.

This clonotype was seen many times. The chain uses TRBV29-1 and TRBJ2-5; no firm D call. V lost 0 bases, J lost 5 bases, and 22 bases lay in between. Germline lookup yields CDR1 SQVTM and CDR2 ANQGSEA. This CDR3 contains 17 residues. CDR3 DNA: TGCAGCGTTGAAGATAAGGAGAGTAGCCGTTCGTGGGAGACCCAGTACTTC. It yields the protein CSVEDKESSRSWETQYF.

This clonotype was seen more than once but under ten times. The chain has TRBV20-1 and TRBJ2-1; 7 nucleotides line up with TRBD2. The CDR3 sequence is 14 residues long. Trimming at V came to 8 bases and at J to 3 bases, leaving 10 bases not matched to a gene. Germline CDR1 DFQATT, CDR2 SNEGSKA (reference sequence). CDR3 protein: CSSIDAGVYNEQFF. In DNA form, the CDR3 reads TGCAGTTCCATCGACGCGGGAGTCTACAATGAGCAGTTCTTC.

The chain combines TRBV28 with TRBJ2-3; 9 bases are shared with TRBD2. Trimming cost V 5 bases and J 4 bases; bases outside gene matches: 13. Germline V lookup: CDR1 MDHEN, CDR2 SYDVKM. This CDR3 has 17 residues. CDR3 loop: CASSPASGGRGPDTQYF. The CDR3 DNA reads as TGTGCCAGCAGTCCGGCGTCGGGCGGGAGGGGACCAGATACGCAGTATTTT.

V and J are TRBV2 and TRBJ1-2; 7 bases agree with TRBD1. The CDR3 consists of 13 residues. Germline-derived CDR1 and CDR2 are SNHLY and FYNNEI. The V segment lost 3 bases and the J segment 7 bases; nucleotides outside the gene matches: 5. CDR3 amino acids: CASSEQGVRGYTF. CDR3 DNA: TGTGCCAGCAGTGAGCAGGGGGTTCGTGGCTACACCTTC.

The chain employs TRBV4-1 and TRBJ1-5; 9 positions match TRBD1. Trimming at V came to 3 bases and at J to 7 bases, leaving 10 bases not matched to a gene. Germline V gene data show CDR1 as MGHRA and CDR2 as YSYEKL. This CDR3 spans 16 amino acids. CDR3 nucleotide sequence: TGCGCCAGCAGCCACCCTTTCCGGGACAGGGACCAGCCCCAGCATTTT. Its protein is CASSHPFRDRDQPQHF.

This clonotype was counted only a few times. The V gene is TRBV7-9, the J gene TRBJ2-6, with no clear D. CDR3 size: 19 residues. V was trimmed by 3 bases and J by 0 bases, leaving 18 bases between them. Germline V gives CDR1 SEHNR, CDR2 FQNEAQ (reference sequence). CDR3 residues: CASSFQYPRSGSGANVLTF. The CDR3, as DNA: TGTGCCAGCAGCTTTCAGTATCCTAGGTCCGGCTCTGGGGCCAACGTCCTGACTTTC.

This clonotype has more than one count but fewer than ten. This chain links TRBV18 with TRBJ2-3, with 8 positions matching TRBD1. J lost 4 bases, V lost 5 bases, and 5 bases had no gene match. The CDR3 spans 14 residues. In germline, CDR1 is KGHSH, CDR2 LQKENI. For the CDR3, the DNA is TGTGCCAGCTCATCGACAGGGGACGCAGATACGCAGTATTTT. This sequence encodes CASSSTGDADTQYF.

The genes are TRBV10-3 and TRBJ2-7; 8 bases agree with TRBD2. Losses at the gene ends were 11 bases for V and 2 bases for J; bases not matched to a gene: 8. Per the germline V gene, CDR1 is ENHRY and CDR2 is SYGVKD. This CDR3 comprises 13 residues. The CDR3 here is CALGGAEPYEQYF. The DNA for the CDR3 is TGTGCCCTCGGGGGGGCGGAACCCTACGAGCAGTACTTC.

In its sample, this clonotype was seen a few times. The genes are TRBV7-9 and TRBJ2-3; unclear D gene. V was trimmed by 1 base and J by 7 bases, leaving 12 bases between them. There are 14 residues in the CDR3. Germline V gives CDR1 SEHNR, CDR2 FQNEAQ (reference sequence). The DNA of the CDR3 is TGTGCCAGCAGCTTAGAACCGACGACGCATACGCAGTATTTT. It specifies CASSLEPTTHTQYF.

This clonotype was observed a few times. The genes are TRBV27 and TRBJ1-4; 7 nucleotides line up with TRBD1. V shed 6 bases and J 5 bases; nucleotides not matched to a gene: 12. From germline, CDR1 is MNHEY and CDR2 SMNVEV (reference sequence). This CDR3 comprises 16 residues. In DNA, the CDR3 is TGTGCCAGCAGACCAATTACGGGACAGAAGAATGAAAAACTGTTTTTT. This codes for CASRPITGQKNEKLFF.

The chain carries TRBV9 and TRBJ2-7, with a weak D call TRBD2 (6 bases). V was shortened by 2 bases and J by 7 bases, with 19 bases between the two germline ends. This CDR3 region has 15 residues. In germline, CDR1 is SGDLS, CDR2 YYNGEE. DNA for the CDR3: TGTGCCAGCAGCGTCGGGCCGGAGGGGTCAGATGAGCAGTACTTC. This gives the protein CASSVGPEGSDEQYF.

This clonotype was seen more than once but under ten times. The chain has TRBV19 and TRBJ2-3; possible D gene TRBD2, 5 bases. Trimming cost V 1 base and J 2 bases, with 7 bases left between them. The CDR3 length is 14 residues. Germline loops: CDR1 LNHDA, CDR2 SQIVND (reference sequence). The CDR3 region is CASSIGGFTDTQYF. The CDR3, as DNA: TGTGCCAGTAGTATAGGAGGGTTCACAGATACGCAGTATTTT.

CDR3 nucleotide sequence: TGTGCCAGCAGCCCCCCGGCACAGGGTTACAACGAGCAGTACTTC. As protein: CASSPPAQGYNEQYF. The genes are TRBV6-5 and TRBJ2-7; a weak D match, TRBD1 (6 bases). The CDR3 contains 15 residues. The V end was cut by 6 bases, the J end by 5 bases, with 20 bases between. Germline values: CDR1 MNHEY, CDR2 SVGAGI.

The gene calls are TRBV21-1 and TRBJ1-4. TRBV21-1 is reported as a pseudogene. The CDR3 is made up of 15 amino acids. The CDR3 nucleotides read TGTGCCAGCAGGGCCTGGTATTATCGTTATGAAAAACTGTTTTTT. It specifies CASRAWYYRYEKLFF.

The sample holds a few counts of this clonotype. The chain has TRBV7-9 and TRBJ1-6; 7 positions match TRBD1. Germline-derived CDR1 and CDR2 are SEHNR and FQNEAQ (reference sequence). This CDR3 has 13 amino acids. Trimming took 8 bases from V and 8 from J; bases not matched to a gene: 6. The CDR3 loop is CASGTGDDSPLHF. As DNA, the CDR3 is TGTGCCAGCGGCACAGGGGACGATTCACCCCTCCACTTT.

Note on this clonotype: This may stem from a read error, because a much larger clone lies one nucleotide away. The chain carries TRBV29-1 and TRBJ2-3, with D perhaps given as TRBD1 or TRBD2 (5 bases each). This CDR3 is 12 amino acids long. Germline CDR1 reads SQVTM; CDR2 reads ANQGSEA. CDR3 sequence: CNVEGDPDTQYF. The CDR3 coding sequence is TGCAACGTTGAAGGGGACCCTGATACGCAGTATTTT.

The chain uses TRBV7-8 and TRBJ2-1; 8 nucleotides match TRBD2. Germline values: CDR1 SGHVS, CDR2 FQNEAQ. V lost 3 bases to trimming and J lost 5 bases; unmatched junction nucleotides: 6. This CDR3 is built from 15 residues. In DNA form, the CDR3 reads TGTGCCAGCAGCTTGGGGACTAGGCAGGACAATGAGCAGTTCTTC. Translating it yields CASSLGTRQDNEQFF.

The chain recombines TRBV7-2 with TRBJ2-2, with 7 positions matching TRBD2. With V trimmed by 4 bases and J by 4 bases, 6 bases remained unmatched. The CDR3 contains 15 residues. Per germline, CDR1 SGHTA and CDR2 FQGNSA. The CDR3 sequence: CASSSDSGPTGELFF. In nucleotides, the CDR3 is TGTGCCAGCAGCTCCGATAGCGGGCCCACCGGGGAGCTGTTTTTT.

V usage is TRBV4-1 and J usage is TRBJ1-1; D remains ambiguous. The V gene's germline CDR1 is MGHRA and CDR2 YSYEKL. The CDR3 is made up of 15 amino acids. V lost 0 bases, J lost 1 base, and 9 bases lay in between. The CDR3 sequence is CASSQEVPGNTEAFF. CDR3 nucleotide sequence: TGCGCCAGCAGCCAAGAAGTTCCGGGGAACACTGAAGCTTTCTTT.

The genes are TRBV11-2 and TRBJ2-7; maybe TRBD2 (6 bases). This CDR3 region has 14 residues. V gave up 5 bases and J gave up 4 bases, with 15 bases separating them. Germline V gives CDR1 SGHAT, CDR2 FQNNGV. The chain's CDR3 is CASSTVREKYEQYF. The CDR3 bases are TGTGCCAGCAGCACCGTACGGGAGAAGTACGAGCAGTACTTC.

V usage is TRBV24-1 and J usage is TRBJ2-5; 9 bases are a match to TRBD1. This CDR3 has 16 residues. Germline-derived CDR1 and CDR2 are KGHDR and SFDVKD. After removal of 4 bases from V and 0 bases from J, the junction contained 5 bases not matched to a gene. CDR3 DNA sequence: TGTGCCACCAGTGAATCCGGGACAGGGAACCAAGAGACCCAGTACTTC. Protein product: CATSESGTGNQETQYF.

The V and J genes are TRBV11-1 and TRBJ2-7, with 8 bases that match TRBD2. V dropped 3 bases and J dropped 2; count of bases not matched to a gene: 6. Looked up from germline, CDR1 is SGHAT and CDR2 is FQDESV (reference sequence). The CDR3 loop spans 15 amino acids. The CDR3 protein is CASSFRGGPTYEQYF. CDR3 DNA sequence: TGTGCCAGCAGCTTCCGGGGGGGCCCAACCTACGAGCAGTACTTC.

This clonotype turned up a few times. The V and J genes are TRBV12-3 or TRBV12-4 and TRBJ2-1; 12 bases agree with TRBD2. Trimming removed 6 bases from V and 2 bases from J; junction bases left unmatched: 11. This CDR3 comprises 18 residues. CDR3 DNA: TGTGCCAGCAGCCCCGGACTAGCGGGGATTACGACCTACAATGAGCAGTTCTTC. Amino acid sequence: CASSPGLAGITTYNEQFF.

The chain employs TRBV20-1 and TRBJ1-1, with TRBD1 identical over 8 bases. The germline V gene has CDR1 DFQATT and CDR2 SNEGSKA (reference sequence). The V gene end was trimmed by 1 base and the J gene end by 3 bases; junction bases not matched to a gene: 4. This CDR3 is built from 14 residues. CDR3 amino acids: CSARVQGGHTEAFF. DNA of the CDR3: TGCAGTGCTAGAGTACAGGGGGGTCACACTGAAGCTTTCTTT.

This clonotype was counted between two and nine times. In DNA, the CDR3 is TGTGCCAGCAGCTCGACAGGGGGTTATCAGTTCTTC. Protein: CASSSTGGYQFF. The chain combines TRBV27 with TRBJ2-1; 9 nucleotides align to TRBD1. CDR3 length equals 12 residues. The V gene end was trimmed by 6 bases and the J gene end by 13 bases; junction bases not matched to a gene: 7. Per germline, CDR1 MNHEY and CDR2 SMNVEV (reference sequence).

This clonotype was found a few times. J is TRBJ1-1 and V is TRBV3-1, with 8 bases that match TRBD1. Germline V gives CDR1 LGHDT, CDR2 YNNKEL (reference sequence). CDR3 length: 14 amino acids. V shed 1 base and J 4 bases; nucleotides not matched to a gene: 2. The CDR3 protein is CASSQAGTGTEAFF. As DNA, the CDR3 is TGTGCCAGCAGCCAAGCCGGGACAGGCACTGAAGCTTTCTTT.